This record looks at one TCR beta chain sequence and its context. CDR1 is SGHNT, CDR2 YYREEE, per germline (reference sequence). CDR3 length equals 15 residues. V was trimmed by 0 bases and J by 2 bases, leaving 11 bases between them. Measured with immunoSEQ multiplex PCR; TCRdb has only the in-frame clones, and not every one. Of 450,000 or so clones listed, 80% to 90% were seen once; the top ten hold 0.7% to 0.85%. The sample comes from a study of blood T cell repertoires in COVID-19. Seattle patient enrollment occurred during active infection, with longitudinal follow-up thereafter. This chain uses TRBV5-4 with TRBJ1-2; tentatively, D is TRBD1 (5 bases). The sequenced sample consisted of peripheral blood. This sequence originates from a man aged 18-30 years with COVID-19, enrolled during active disease. The CDR3 DNA reads as TGTGCCAGCAGCTTGGCCAGCCAGGGCAACTATGGCTACACCTTC. Translating gives CASSLASQGNYGYTF.